This T cell receptor beta chain was sequenced in a study of T cells in tuberculosis. The wider study: In South Africa, adults with active tuberculosis were compared with IGRA-negative and latently infected IGRA-positive adolescents. General study findings and limits: The TCR-beta difference was not significant; alpha differences partly reflected length.

Using immunoSEQ multiplex PCR, the repertoire was profiled, and TCRdb retains in-frame clones only, with some absent. Of over 35,000 clones listed, about 95% are singletons. Remarks on this clone: The antigen is undetermined.

On average about 100,000 T cells per donor were immunosequenced. The source is a donor aged 10-29 years with latent tuberculosis or without tuberculosis infection. The specimen sequenced was PBMCs.

The CDR3 DNA reads as TGTGCCATCAGTGAGATAACAGTGAACGGCTACACCTTC. Its protein product is CAISEITVNGYTF. V gene TRBV10-3 combines with J gene TRBJ1-2; D not resolved. The CDR3 extends over 13 amino acids. V was pared by 2 bases and J by 8 bases, with 12 bases between. Germline V CDR1 and CDR2: ENHRY, SYGVKD.